These T cell receptor beta chains were read from a single sample in a study of blood T cell repertoires in COVID-19. Libraries were prepared by immunoSEQ multiplex PCR; TCRdb keeps only in-frame clonotypes and omits some of them. The data contain a few hundred thousand clones, about four fifths of them singletons. The specimen was peripheral blood. Receptor source: a woman over 75 with acute or convalescent COVID-19. The CDR3 runs from the conserved cysteine through the conserved F or W. D genes are given only for firm matches. For some rows the clone size is stated as once, few or many, or as a class when expanded; others skip it.

cdr3_nt | cdr3_aa | j_call | clone_size | d_call | v_call
TGTGCCAGCAGCTTAGGCCCCGGGGGGGCAAATGAGCAGTTCTTC | CASSLGPGGANEQFF | TRBJ2-1 | NA | TRBD2 | TRBV7-6
TGTGCCAGCAGCCAAGGTTTAGGAGATCCCTATGGCTACACCTTC | CASSQGLGDPYGYTF | TRBJ1-2 | NA | NA | TRBV3-1/TRBV3-2
TGTGCCACCAGCAGATCCGGGGTGGGGTATGGCTACACCTTC | CATSRSGVGYGYTF | TRBJ1-2 | NA | NA | TRBV15
TGTGCCACCAGCAGAGAACCAATGAAGAGCACTGAAGCTTTCTTT | CATSREPMKSTEAFF | TRBJ1-1 | once | NA | TRBV15
TGTGCCAGCAGCAGGCCACTAGCGAACACTGAAGCTTTCTTT | CASSRPLANTEAFF | TRBJ1-1 | NA | NA | TRBV14
TGTGCCAGCAGCCCATTTAGGGGTCAGACGAGGATCGACTATGGCTACACCTTC | CASSPFRGQTRIDYGYTF | TRBJ1-2 | NA | NA | TRBV7-2
TGCGCCAGCAGCCGGGACAGGGGGTTTAGCAATCAGCCCCAGCATTTT | CASSRDRGFSNQPQHF | TRBJ1-5 | few | TRBD1 | TRBV4-3
TGTGCCAGCAGCGTAGGTATGGAGATGAACACTGAAGCTTTCTTT | CASSVGMEMNTEAFF | TRBJ1-1 | NA | NA | TRBV9
TGCGCCAGCAGCCCAAGGGGTACTGAAGCTTTCTTT | CASSPRGTEAFF | TRBJ1-1 | NA | NA | TRBV4-1
TGTGCCAGTAGTGGGAGGACTAGCGGGGGGGCCTCAGATACGCAGTATTTT | CASSGRTSGGASDTQYF | TRBJ2-3 | NA | TRBD2 | TRBV19
TGTGCCAGCAGTCACCTATACACCGGGGAGCTGTTTTTT | CASSHLYTGELFF | TRBJ2-2 | NA | NA | TRBV12-3/TRBV12-4
TGTGCCAGCAGCTTAAGGGGGCTGAGGTCCTACAATGAGCAGTTCTTC | CASSLRGLRSYNEQFF | TRBJ2-1 | NA | TRBD1 | TRBV7-2
TGTGCCACCAGTGGTCAGGTCAATCAGCCCCAGCATTTT | CATSGQVNQPQHF | TRBJ1-5 | few | NA | TRBV24-1
TGTGCCAGCAGTTTCATTTTGACAGGTCGATATCAGCCCCAGCATTTT | CASSFILTGRYQPQHF | TRBJ1-5 | few | NA | TRBV2
TGTGCCAGCAGCTTGGCCAGGGGATACGGGACCTACAATGAGCAGTTCTTC | CASSLARGYGTYNEQFF | TRBJ2-1 | once | NA | TRBV5-6
TGTGCCAGCAGCACCGCCGGGACACTTTATTCACCCCTCCACTTT | CASSTAGTLYSPLHF | TRBJ1-6 | NA | NA | TRBV5-8
TGTGCCAGCTCACCCGGGGGGGATCTTTCCTACAATGAGCAGTTCTTC | CASSPGGDLSYNEQFF | TRBJ2-1 | NA | TRBD2 | TRBV18
TGTGCCAGCAGCTCCCCCGGGACAGATGGCTACACCTTC | CASSSPGTDGYTF | TRBJ1-2 | once | TRBD1 | TRBV7-3
TGCAGCGCCCCGGGACAGGGGGCCACAGATACGCAGTATTTT | CSAPGQGATDTQYF | TRBJ2-3 | NA | TRBD1 | TRBV29-1
TGTGCCAGCAGTGAAGCGGAGGTCGGCTACACCTTC | CASSEAEVGYTF | TRBJ1-2 | NA | NA | TRBV2
TGTGCCAGCAGCCGCCAGAATTCACCCCTCCACTTT | CASSRQNSPLHF | TRBJ1-6 | NA | NA | TRBV3-1/TRBV3-2
TGTGCCAGCAGCGGTCGGACAGATACGCAGTATTTT | CASSGRTDTQYF | TRBJ2-3 | NA | NA | TRBV11-3
TGCGCCAGCAGCTTCGACAGCTACAATGAGCAGTTCTTC | CASSFDSYNEQFF | TRBJ2-1 | NA | NA | TRBV5-1
TGCGCCAGCAGCTTGGGCGGGACCGCCGTCGGCACAGATACGCAGTATTTT | CASSLGGTAVGTDTQYF | TRBJ2-3 | NA | NA | TRBV5-1
TGTGCCAGCAGCCCCGGAGGGAGTAACCAGCCCCAGCATTTT | CASSPGGSNQPQHF | TRBJ1-5 | NA | NA | TRBV28
TGCGCCAGCAGTGACAGGGGCCAAGAGACCCAGTACTTC | CASSDRGQETQYF | TRBJ2-5 | NA | TRBD1 | TRBV5-1
TGTGCCAGCAGCGGAGAGTTGCGGCAGCGGGGTGAAAAACTGTTTTTT | CASSGELRQRGEKLFF | TRBJ1-4 | NA | NA | TRBV28
TGTGCCAGCAGTTATACCGGGACAGGGTTTTACAATGAGCAGTTCTTC | CASSYTGTGFYNEQFF | TRBJ2-1 | NA | TRBD1 | TRBV6-5
TGCAGCGTGGCGACGGGTGAAAAACTGTTTTTT | CSVATGEKLFF | TRBJ1-4 | NA | NA | TRBV29-1
TGTGCCAGCAGCCCGCGGGGGCTAGCGGATCAAGAGACCCAGTACTTC | CASSPRGLADQETQYF | TRBJ2-5 | NA | NA | TRBV7-2
TGTGCCACCAGTGATGTCGGGCGGGGGGGGTCGTATGAGCAGTTCTTC | CATSDVGRGGSYEQFF | TRBJ2-1 | NA | TRBD2 | TRBV24-1
TGTGCCAGCAGTACCCCGTTAGGGGGCTTCAATGAGCAGTTCTTC | CASSTPLGGFNEQFF | TRBJ2-1 | NA | TRBD1 | TRBV6-2/TRBV6-3
TGTGCCAGCAGTCCCCCAGGGGGCCCCCTCCACTTT | CASSPPGGPLHF | TRBJ1-6 | NA | NA | TRBV21-1
TGTGCCAGCTCTAGGACAGCCTACGAGCAGTACTTC | CASSRTAYEQYF | TRBJ2-7 | NA | NA | TRBV18
TGCGCCAGCAGCCAACGGGGACTGTCAACTAATGAAAAACTGTTTTTT | CASSQRGLSTNEKLFF | TRBJ1-4 | NA | NA | TRBV4-3
TGTGCCAGCTCACCTGGGGCTTCCCCCTACGAGCAGTACTTC | CASSPGASPYEQYF | TRBJ2-7 | NA | NA | TRBV18
TGCGCCAGCAGTCAATCGTACCTCGCGGGGGGCTCTCGGGAGACCCAGTACTTC | CASSQSYLAGGSRETQYF | TRBJ2-5 | NA | TRBD2 | TRBV23-1
TGTGCCAGCAGCAAAGGACAGGGAAACACCATATATTTT | CASSKGQGNTIYF | TRBJ1-3 | NA | NA | TRBV7-3
TGTGCCACCCCAGAATCCGGGACAGGGGCAGATACGCAGTATTTT | CATPESGTGADTQYF | TRBJ2-3 | NA | TRBD1 | TRBV19
TGTGCCAGCAGTTTTCAGGGGCCATACGAGCAGTACTTC | CASSFQGPYEQYF | TRBJ2-7 | NA | NA | TRBV27
TGTGCCAGCTTGGGGAGAAAGACCCAGTACTTC | CASLGRKTQYF | TRBJ2-5 | once | NA | TRBV2
TGTGCCAGCAGAGCCGCCGAGCGGTACAACTATGGCTACACCTTC | CASRAAERYNYGYTF | TRBJ1-2 | few | NA | TRBV2
TGTGCCAGCAGACCCGACGGGTCGCATCAGCCCCAGCATTTT | CASRPDGSHQPQHF | TRBJ1-5 | NA | NA | TRBV28
TGTGCCAGCAGTACTCCGGGACAGGGGAGTTTGGCCGGGGAGCTGTTTTTT | CASSTPGQGSLAGELFF | TRBJ2-2 | NA | TRBD1 | TRBV6-2/TRBV6-3
TGTGCCATCAGCCCCGGTCAGAGGGAGACCCAGTACTTC | CAISPGQRETQYF | TRBJ2-5 | NA | NA | TRBV10-3
TGTGCCAGCAGAGGACAGTCCTACGAGCAGTACTTC | CASRGQSYEQYF | TRBJ2-7 | NA | NA | TRBV6-5
TGTGCCAGCTCACCGGACAGAGCTAATGAAAAACTGTTTTTT | CASSPDRANEKLFF | TRBJ1-4 | NA | NA | TRBV18
TGCGCCAGCAGCCCGATCCCCGAGGGGGAGCTCTCCTACAATGAGCAGTTCTTC | CASSPIPEGELSYNEQFF | TRBJ2-1 | NA | NA | TRBV10-2
TGTGCCAGCAGCTTAGTCGGGGGAGGTAGGGATACGCAGTATTTT | CASSLVGGGRDTQYF | TRBJ2-3 | NA | NA | TRBV7-8
TGTGCCAGCAGTTACTCGACCCCAGGGGATGCTTTCTTT | CASSYSTPGDAFF | TRBJ1-1 | NA | NA | TRBV6-5
TGTGCCAGCAGCGAATACAGGGGATACGGCTACACCTTC | CASSEYRGYGYTF | TRBJ1-2 | NA | TRBD1 | TRBV7-9
TGTGCCAGCAGTAAGACTAGCGGGGGGCACAATGAGCAGTTCTTC | CASSKTSGGHNEQFF | TRBJ2-1 | NA | TRBD2 | TRBV6-5
TGTGCCAGCATATTGGGGACAGTTGATGGCTACACCTTC | CASILGTVDGYTF | TRBJ1-2 | NA | TRBD1 | TRBV28
TGTGCCAGCAGTTACTCGTCACAGACCTCAAATTCACCCCTCCACTTT | CASSYSSQTSNSPLHF | TRBJ1-6 | NA | NA | TRBV6-5
TGTGCCAGCACCATAGGACAGGGGAGTCGATCACCCCTCCACTTT | CASTIGQGSRSPLHF | TRBJ1-6 | NA | TRBD1 | TRBV6-5
TGTGCCAGTAAGGAACGGGGGGCCGGAACCTACGAGCAGTACTTC | CASKERGAGTYEQYF | TRBJ2-7 | few | NA | TRBV19
TGTGCCAGCAGTTTTCCGGGACAGGGAAGAGGTGGGTTAACTGAAGCTTTCTTT | CASSFPGQGRGGLTEAFF | TRBJ1-1 | once | TRBD1 | TRBV5-4
TGTGCCAGCAGCCAAGTAGGGCCAGGGAACAATGAGCAGTTCTTC | CASSQVGPGNNEQFF | TRBJ2-1 | NA | NA | TRBV3-1/TRBV3-2